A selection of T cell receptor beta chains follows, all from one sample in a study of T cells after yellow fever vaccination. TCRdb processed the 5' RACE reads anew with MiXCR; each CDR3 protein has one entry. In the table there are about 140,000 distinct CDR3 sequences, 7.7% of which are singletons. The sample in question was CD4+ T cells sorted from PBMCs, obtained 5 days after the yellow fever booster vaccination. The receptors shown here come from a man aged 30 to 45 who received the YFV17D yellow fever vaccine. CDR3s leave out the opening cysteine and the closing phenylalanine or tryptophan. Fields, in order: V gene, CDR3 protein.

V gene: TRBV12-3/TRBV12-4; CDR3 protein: ASKLPFETSYGYT
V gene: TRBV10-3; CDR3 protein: AISDSSRLAEQY
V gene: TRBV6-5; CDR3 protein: ASRTEETQY
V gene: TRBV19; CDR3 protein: ASSITGQETYEQY
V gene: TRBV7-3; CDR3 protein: ASSLLSGSYNEQF
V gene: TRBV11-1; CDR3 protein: ASSLSQAHSDLSDTQY
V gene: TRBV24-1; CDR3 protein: ATSDSRDGNTEAF
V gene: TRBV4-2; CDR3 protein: ASSQGDQRDTQY
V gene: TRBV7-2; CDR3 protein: ASSLVVDQNIQY
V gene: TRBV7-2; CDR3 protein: ASSPGTGGSQPQH
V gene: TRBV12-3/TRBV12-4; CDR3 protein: ASSQDRAFYNEQF
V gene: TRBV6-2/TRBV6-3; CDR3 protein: ASSTSLGNNEQF
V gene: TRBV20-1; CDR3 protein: SARSTGGSGYT
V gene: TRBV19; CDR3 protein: ASSIITGGPPGELF
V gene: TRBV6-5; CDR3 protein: ASSPRVPGQGVVQTQY
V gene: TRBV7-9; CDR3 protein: ASSLANVGVSPLH
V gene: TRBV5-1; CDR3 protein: ASSLSGKETQY
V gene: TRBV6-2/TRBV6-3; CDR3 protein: AIQQGTTDTQY
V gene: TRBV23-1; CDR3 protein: ASSQFRQGARNEQF
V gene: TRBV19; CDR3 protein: ASSVLGDEQY
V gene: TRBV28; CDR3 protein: ASYLKGRYEQY
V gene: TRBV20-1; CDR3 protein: SARATSGSGSYEQY
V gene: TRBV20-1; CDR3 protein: SALPGLAATSSYNEQF
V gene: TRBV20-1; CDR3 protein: SAHSRAATQY
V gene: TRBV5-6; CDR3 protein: ASSFFGQDLLRADTQY
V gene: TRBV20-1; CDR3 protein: SAKSGRAADTQY
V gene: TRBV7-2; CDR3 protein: ASSLLAATYNEQF
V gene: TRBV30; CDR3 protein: AWSTGTVQDGANVLT
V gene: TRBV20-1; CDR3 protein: SARDTGRGGNSPLH
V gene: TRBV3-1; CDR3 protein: ASSQTGTGNQPQH
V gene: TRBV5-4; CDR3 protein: ASSRGLAGWSDEQF
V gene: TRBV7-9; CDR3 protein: ASSAAWTDNTGELF
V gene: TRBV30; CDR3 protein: AWSITSYNEQF
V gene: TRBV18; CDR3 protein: ASSPTSLRDTQY
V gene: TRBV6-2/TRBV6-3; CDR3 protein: ASRRTGIGYEQY
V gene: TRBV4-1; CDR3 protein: ASSQVEKGTGELF
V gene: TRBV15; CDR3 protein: ATRPGTANQPQH
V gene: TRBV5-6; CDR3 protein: ASSWTQGRKD
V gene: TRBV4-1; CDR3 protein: ASSLGGYRSSYEQY
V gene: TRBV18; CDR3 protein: ASSPVPGPTNTQY
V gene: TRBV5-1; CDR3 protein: ASSLITGREQETQY
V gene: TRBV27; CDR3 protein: ASSLGTGSTGELF
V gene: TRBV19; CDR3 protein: ASSTAVNTEAF
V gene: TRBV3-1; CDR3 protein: ASTSGQGFNSPLH
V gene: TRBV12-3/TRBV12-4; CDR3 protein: TSSPTSGRTNGGNIQY
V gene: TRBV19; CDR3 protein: ASNPGTGGYGYT
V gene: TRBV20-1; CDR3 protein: SAKKESGQLNIQY
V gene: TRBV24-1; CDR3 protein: ATSEASSFNEQY
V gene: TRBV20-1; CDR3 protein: SARILAGDYNEQF
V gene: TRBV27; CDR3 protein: ASSLRANYGYT
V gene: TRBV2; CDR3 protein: ASTPDSYNEQF
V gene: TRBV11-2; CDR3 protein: ASSPDRVAGYT
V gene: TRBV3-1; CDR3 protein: ASSSRDRGNEQY
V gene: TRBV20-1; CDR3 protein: SARRTSGDYNEQF
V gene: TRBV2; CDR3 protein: ASSLTLSYEQY
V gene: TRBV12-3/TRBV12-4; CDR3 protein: ASRTRDLTNNEQF
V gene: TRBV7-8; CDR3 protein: ASSRGGTGPQH
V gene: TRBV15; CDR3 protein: ATSSPQGTPYSDTQY